The 8 T cell receptor beta chains listed next were all sequenced from one sample in a study of cytomegalovirus exposure and HLA in healthy donors. In the PCR, 60 Vbeta and 13 Jbeta primers were used. Repertoires were generated with immunoSEQ multiplex PCR, while TCRdb's copy carries only in-frame clones and drops some. The data hold some 180,000 clones, with about 80% observed a single time. Sequenced: PBMCs. These receptors were obtained from a middle-aged man in good health and CMV-seropositive.

This clone has just one count. The chain is built from TRBV27 and TRBJ2-5; TRBD2 aligns across 9 bases. The germline CDR1 and CDR2 sequences are MNHEY and SMNVEV (reference sequence). The V segment lost 1 base and the J segment 4 bases; nucleotides outside the gene matches: 7. The CDR3 has 16 amino acids. The CDR3, as DNA: TGTGCCAGCAGTTTATTGGGCGGGAGGGCCGTAGAGACCCAGTACTTC. It specifies CASSLLGGRAVETQYF.

The V and J genes are TRBV6-5 and TRBJ1-2, with a tentative D call TRBD1 (6 bases). Germline V gene data show CDR1 as MNHEY and CDR2 as SVGAGI. The V gene lost 0 bases and the J gene lost 7 bases, with 18 bases spanning the gap. The CDR3 is 16 residues long. The CDR3 loop is CASSYSPGTSFGGYTF. Here the CDR3 DNA reads TGTGCCAGCAGTTACTCCCCCGGGACATCGTTTGGTGGCTACACCTTC.

The chain couples TRBV11-3 to TRBJ2-3, with D possibly TRBD1 on 5 matching bases. The CDR3 is made up of 13 amino acids. The V and J ends lost 4 bases and 9 bases respectively, with 14 bases between them. CDR1 SGHNT and CDR2 YENEEA come from the germline V gene. The CDR3 protein is CASSSTTGDTQYF. Here the CDR3 DNA reads TGTGCCAGCAGCTCGACCACAGGAGACACGCAGTATTTT.

V and J are TRBV5-4 and TRBJ2-5, with D perhaps TRBD2 (5 bases). This CDR3 has 16 residues. Germline V CDR1 and CDR2: SGHNT, YYREEE (reference sequence). Trimming pared 3 bases from V and 2 bases from J, leaving 17 bases between. CDR3 DNA sequence: TGTGCCAGCAGCTCCCTCCAGGCTAGCTCGCAAGAGACCCAGTACTTC. It codes for CASSSLQASSQETQYF.

J is TRBJ2-6 and V is TRBV5-1; TRBD2 agrees at 13 bases. V was pared by 3 bases and J by 0 bases, with 9 bases of the junction left unmatched. CDR3 length: 20 amino acids. From germline, CDR1 is SGHRS and CDR2 YFSETQ. The CDR3 sequence: CASSSTSGRALSSGANVLTF. The DNA for the CDR3 is TGCGCCAGCAGCTCTACTAGCGGGAGGGCCCTCAGCTCTGGGGCCAACGTCCTGACTTTC.

The rearrangement joins TRBV7-2 to TRBJ2-5; 8 nucleotides line up with TRBD1. The germline V gene encodes CDR1 SGHTA and CDR2 FQGNSA. Trimming at V came to 5 bases and at J to 5 bases, leaving 4 bases not matched to a gene. CDR3 size: 13 residues. Here the CDR3 DNA reads TGTGCCAGCAGCCGCGACAGGGGTGAGACCCAGTACTTC. Translation gives CASSRDRGETQYF.

The gene calls are TRBV4-1 and TRBJ2-1; 9 positions match TRBD2. The CDR3 contains 15 residues. Germline CDR1 and CDR2: MGHRA and YSYEKL. The ends lost 4 bases at V and 8 bases at J; junction bases unmatched: 9. In nucleotides, the CDR3 is TGCGCCAGCAGCCCCCTTAGCGGGAGAACCGATGAGCAGTTCTTC. The encoded protein is CASSPLSGRTDEQFF.

This chain connects TRBV7-2 to TRBJ2-7; TRBD1 agrees at 7 bases. The V gene's germline CDR1 is SGHTA and CDR2 FQGNSA. The CDR3 extends over 18 amino acids. J lost 3 bases, V lost 0 bases, and 14 bases had no gene match. Written as DNA, the CDR3 is TGTGCCAGCAGCTTAGCGATAAGTGCGACAGGGTCGTTCTACGAGCAGTACTTC. This encodes CASSLAISATGSFYEQYF.